Shown below are 20 T cell receptor beta chains from a single sample sequenced in a study of PD-L1 blockade in urothelial cancer. Method: immunoSEQ multiplex PCR; TCRdb's copy keeps in-frame clones and lacks some. The sample contains tens of thousands of clones, about four fifths of which appear only once. This sample's time point: pretreatment peripheral blood. The starting material was PBMCs, obtained around atezolizumab (anti-PD-L1) treatment. The receptors shown here come from a man aged 70 or older with urothelial cancer.

This clone has only a few counts. The chain links TRBV6-1 to TRBJ1-2; tentative D call: TRBD1 (5 bases). The V end lost 3 bases, the J end lost 5 bases, and 16 bases lay between the germline ends. Germline CDR1 reads MNHNS; CDR2 reads SASEGT. The CDR3 extends over 15 amino acids. The chain's CDR3 is CASSDDPRVEYGYTF. As DNA, the CDR3 is TGTGCCAGCAGTGATGACCCCAGGGTAGAGTATGGCTACACCTTC.

The rearrangement uses TRBV5-6 and TRBJ2-7; 14 nucleotides align to TRBD2. Germline CDR1 SGHDT, CDR2 YYEEEE. The CDR3 runs 16 residues. V lost 4 bases, J lost 6 bases, and 9 bases stayed unmatched. In DNA, the CDR3 is TGTGCCAGCAGCGAACTGGGACTAGCGGGAGAAGGCGAGCAGTACTTC. Translation: CASSELGLAGEGEQYF.

This clone was seen more than once but under ten times. The J gene is TRBJ2-2, the V gene TRBV7-3; 8 positions match TRBD2. The CDR3 totals 15 residues. Germline CDR1 reads SGHTA; CDR2 reads FQGTGA. J lost 5 bases, V lost 5 bases, and 7 bases had no gene match. This CDR3 is CASSLRGGNTGELFF. The CDR3 region has the DNA TGTGCCAGCAGCCTCCGGGGGGGAAATACCGGGGAGCTGTTTTTT.

The CDR3 DNA reads TGTGCCAGCAGTCTAATGAGAGGGAACACTGAAGCTTTCTTT. The encoded protein is CASSLMRGNTEAFF. The chain has TRBV6-5 and TRBJ1-1; D is uncertain. The CDR3 has 14 residues. Germline lookup yields CDR1 MNHEY and CDR2 SVGAGI. V was trimmed by 5 bases and J by 1 base, leaving 11 bases between them.

The V call is TRBV28, the J call TRBJ2-5, with TRBD2 identical over 7 bases. CDR3 length: 16 amino acids. V shed 2 bases and J 5 bases; nucleotides not matched to a gene: 11. Germline loops: CDR1 MDHEN, CDR2 SYDVKM. CDR3 region: CASSLRSGTVGETQYF. For the CDR3, the DNA is TGTGCCAGCAGTTTAAGGAGCGGGACCGTCGGGGAGACCCAGTACTTC.

The chain has TRBV27 and TRBJ1-2; the match to TRBD1 covers 10 bases. V trimming: 5 bases; J trimming: 2 bases; junction bases outside the gene matches: 5. CDR1 is MNHEY and CDR2 is SMNVEV in the germline V gene (reference sequence). The CDR3 runs 15 residues. The CDR3 nucleotides are TGTGCCAGCAGTGCCGACAGGGGGCGGAACTATGGCTACACCTTC. It is translated as CASSADRGRNYGYTF.

This clone was seen only once. V and J are TRBV5-5 and TRBJ2-3, with 11 bases that match TRBD2. This CDR3 comprises 17 residues. The V segment lost 0 bases and the J segment 2 bases; nucleotides outside the gene matches: 5. The germline CDR1 and CDR2 sequences are SGHKS and YYEKEE (reference sequence). The CDR3 nucleotides are TGTGCCAGCAGCTTGGGATTGACTAGCGGGGACACAGATACGCAGTATTTT. Translated: CASSLGLTSGDTDTQYF.

The rearrangement uses TRBV7-8 and TRBJ1-5; D is unresolved. Per the germline V gene, CDR1 is SGHVS and CDR2 is FQNEAQ. This CDR3 is built from 13 residues. Deletions cut 1 base from V and 7 bases from J, with 8 bases between. The CDR3 is CASSLDREQPQHF. The CDR3 nucleotides are TGTGCCAGCAGCTTAGACCGGGAGCAGCCCCAGCATTTT.

The CDR3 loop reads CASSPTQTGRYGYTF. In nucleotides, the CDR3 is TGCGCCAGCAGCCCTACGCAGACAGGACGCTATGGCTACACCTTC. This chain joins TRBV5-1 and TRBJ1-2, with D possibly being TRBD1 (6 bases). V lost 4 bases and J lost 4, with 17 bases in between. The length of the CDR3 is 15 residues. CDR1 is SGHRS and CDR2 is YFSETQ in the germline V gene.

This clone is categorized as medium-sized. The J gene is TRBJ2-7, the V gene TRBV10-1; possible D gene TRBD1, 5 bases. The CDR3 loop spans 14 amino acids. Trimming shortened V by 0 bases and J by 0 bases, and 6 bases separated the two germline ends. Germline values: CDR1 WNHNN, CDR2 SYGVQD (reference sequence). The CDR3 loop reads CASSESDNSYEQYF. The CDR3 DNA reads TGCGCCAGCAGTGAGTCGGACAACTCCTACGAGCAGTACTTC.

CDR3 sequence (DNA): TGTGCCAGCAGCTTATCTATCGGGACAGGACAAGAGACCCAGTACTTC. It codes for CASSLSIGTGQETQYF. The J gene is TRBJ2-5, the V gene TRBV7-9; 8 positions agree with TRBD1. Germline trimming cut 2 bases from V and 2 bases from J; bases unmatched to any gene: 7. Germline CDR1 is SEHNR and CDR2 is FQNEAQ (reference sequence). CDR3 length: 16 amino acids.

The chain links TRBV5-1 to TRBJ2-5, with TRBD1 identical over 7 bases. Germline loops: CDR1 SGHRS, CDR2 YFSETQ. V was pared by 4 bases and J by 5 bases, with 11 bases of the junction left unmatched. The CDR3 loop spans 15 amino acids. This CDR3 is CASSPAGGYPETQYF. The CDR3 coding sequence is TGCGCCAGCAGCCCCGCAGGGGGATACCCGGAGACCCAGTACTTC.

This chain uses TRBV19 with TRBJ2-4; a weak D match, TRBD1 (7 bases). V shed 6 bases and J shed 8 bases, with 29 bases lying between them. The CDR3 has 18 residues. From germline, CDR1 is LNHDA and CDR2 SQIVND (reference sequence). Here the CDR3 reads CASSIRETGARGGDIQYF. CDR3 DNA sequence: TGTGCCAGTAGCATTAGGGAAACAGGGGCCCGTGGCGGGGACATTCAGTACTTC.

This clone was observed a few times. The genes are TRBV6-1 and TRBJ1-5, with D perhaps TRBD1 (5 bases). This CDR3 comprises 15 residues. The V end was cut by 1 base, the J end by 4 bases, with 11 bases between. Germline CDR1 MNHNS, CDR2 SASEGT. CDR3 DNA sequence: TGTGCCAGCAGTGAAGATTGGACAACAAATCAGCCCCAGCATTTT. Its translation is CASSEDWTTNQPQHF.

A single count supports this clone. V gene TRBV7-9 combines with J gene TRBJ1-1; TRBD1 aligns across 9 bases. There are 14 residues in the CDR3. The J segment lost 4 bases and the V segment lost 5 bases, leaving 5 bases of the junction unmatched. Germline V gene lookup returns CDR1 SEHNR and CDR2 FQNEAQ (reference sequence). The CDR3 sequence is CASSLTGQGTEAFF. Written as DNA, the CDR3 is TGTGCCAGCAGCCTCACGGGACAGGGCACTGAAGCTTTCTTT.

Here the CDR3 reads CASSYNRDTQYF. The CDR3 DNA reads as TGTGCCAGCAGCTACAACAGGGATACGCAGTATTTT. The chain carries TRBV5-8 and TRBJ2-3, with a weak D call TRBD1 (5 bases). CDR3 length: 12 amino acids. With 3 bases removed from V and 6 bases from J, the gap between germline ends came to 8 bases. The germline V gene has CDR1 SGHTS and CDR2 YDEGEE.

The chain couples TRBV7-2 to TRBJ2-7, with 9 bases aligning to TRBD2. The CDR3 sequence is 16 residues long. After removal of 1 base from V and 5 bases from J, the junction contained 9 bases not matched to a gene. CDR1 and CDR2 from the germline V gene are SGHTA and FQGNSA. CDR3 DNA: TGTGCCAGCAGCTTAGACCGGACTAGCGAGACAAACGAGCAGTACTTC. Its translation is CASSLDRTSETNEQYF.

V usage is TRBV15 and J usage is TRBJ2-7; 7 positions agree with TRBD1. After removal of 0 bases from V and 4 bases from J, the junction contained 12 bases not matched to a gene. Per the germline V gene, CDR1 is LNHNV and CDR2 is YYDKDF (reference sequence). The CDR3 is 17 amino acids. This CDR3 reads CATSRDIGARGSYEQYF. In nucleotides, the CDR3 is TGTGCCACCAGCAGAGATATCGGGGCCAGGGGGTCTTACGAGCAGTACTTC.

The chain recombines TRBV11-1 with TRBJ2-1; possibly TRBD1 for D (5 bases). Trimming removed 9 bases at V and 5 bases at J, with 14 bases between. The CDR3 has 13 amino acids. The germline V gene has CDR1 SGHAT and CDR2 FQDESV (reference sequence). As DNA, the CDR3 is TGTGCCAGTGGGGCTAGTCTTAACAATGAGCAGTTCTTC. It encodes CASGASLNNEQFF. The complete variable domain, with remaining parts taken from reference TRBV11-1 and TRBJ2-1, reads EAEVAQSPRYKITEKSQAVAFWCDPISGHATLYWYRQILGQGPELLVQFQDESVVDDSQLPKDRFSAERLKGVDSTLKIQPAELGDSAMYLCASGASLNNEQFFGPGTRLTVL.

The chain carries TRBV9 and TRBJ2-5; 9 bases line up with TRBD2. Per the germline V gene, CDR1 is SGDLS and CDR2 is YYNGEE. J was trimmed by 7 bases and V by 0 bases; bases with no gene match: 10. The CDR3 runs 16 residues. CDR3 sequence: CASSVGPSGEVSTQYF. CDR3 sequence (DNA): TGTGCCAGCAGCGTAGGGCCTAGCGGGGAGGTTTCGACCCAGTACTTC.